The 28 T cell receptor beta chains listed next were all sequenced from one sample in a study of blood T cell repertoires in COVID-19. Measured with immunoSEQ multiplex PCR; TCRdb has only the in-frame clones, and not every one. The sample contains around 200,000 clones, about 84% of which appear only once. Specimen: peripheral blood. Receptors originate from a human donor in a cohort sampled during active COVID-19.

V gene TRBV5-6 combines with J gene TRBJ1-3; possible D gene TRBD1, 5 bases. This CDR3 contains 14 residues. Germline CDR1 SGHDT, CDR2 YYEEEE. V gave up 1 base and J gave up 1 base, with 6 bases separating them. The chain's CDR3 is CASSLRGSGNTIYF. The CDR3 DNA follows: TGTGCCAGCAGCTTGCGGGGGTCTGGAAACACCATATATTTT. Drawing the rest from reference TRBV5-6 and TRBJ1-3, the complete variable domain is DAGVTQSPTHLIKTRGQQVTLRCSPKSGHDTVSWYQQALGQGPQFIFQYYEEEERQRGNFPDRFSGHQFPNYSSELNVNALLLGDSALYLCASSLRGSGNTIYFGEGSWLTVV.

CDR3: CAWSVRQQETQYF. CDR3 in DNA: TGTGCCTGGAGTGTGAGGCAGCAAGAGACCCAGTACTTC. V usage is TRBV30 and J usage is TRBJ2-5, with D unclear. V lost 0 bases, J lost 2 bases, and 7 bases lay in between. CDR3 length: 13 residues. Germline CDR1 GTSNPN, CDR2 SVGIG (reference sequence).

CDR3: CASSSTGGDYNEQFF. The DNA of the CDR3 is TGTGCCAGCAGTTCCACAGGGGGCGATTACAATGAGCAGTTCTTC. This sequence joins TRBV25-1 and TRBJ2-1; 9 nucleotides align to TRBD1. The CDR3 is 15 amino acids. V shed 5 bases and J 4 bases; nucleotides not matched to a gene: 6. Looked up from germline, CDR1 is MGHDK and CDR2 is SYGVNS.

The V call is TRBV27, the J call TRBJ1-3; possibly TRBD1 for D (5 bases). Germline V gene lookup returns CDR1 MNHEY and CDR2 SMNVEV (reference sequence). The CDR3 has 14 amino acids. V was clipped by 3 bases and J by 4 bases, with 10 bases between them. The chain's CDR3 is CASSLGGYGNTIYF. CDR3 nucleotide sequence: TGTGCCAGCAGTTTGGGGGGGTACGGAAACACCATATATTTT.

The rearrangement links TRBV5-1 to TRBJ2-5, with D possibly matching TRBD2 (6 bases). The CDR3 is 14 amino acids. Between the trimmed V and J ends, which lost 4 bases and 4 bases, there was a span of 14 bases. CDR1 SGHRS and CDR2 YFSETQ come from the germline V gene. In DNA, the CDR3 is TGCGCCAGCAGCGCTCGGGGGAGAAGAGAGACCCAGTACTTC. Protein: CASSARGRRETQYF.

The chain employs TRBV3-1 (or the pseudogene TRBV3-2) and TRBJ2-7, with 8 bases matching TRBD1. The CDR3 runs 17 residues. V lost 2 bases and J lost 4; bases outside the gene matches: 13. The germline CDR1 and CDR2 sequences are LGHDT and YNNKEL (reference sequence). The CDR3 DNA reads TGTGCCAGCAGCCAATCTCTCGTCCGGGACAGGATGTACGAGCAGTACTTC. It encodes CASSQSLVRDRMYEQYF.

This clone was seen once. V is TRBV5-6 and J is TRBJ2-1; D unresolved. With 1 base removed from V and 2 bases from J, the gap between germline ends came to 10 bases. The CDR3 length is 15 residues. The germline V gene encodes CDR1 SGHDT and CDR2 YYEEEE. CDR3 protein: CASSLIPDTYNEQFF. CDR3 bases: TGTGCCAGCAGCTTGATACCAGATACCTACAATGAGCAGTTCTTC. Complete variable domain (other parts from reference TRBV5-6 and TRBJ2-1): DAGVTQSPTHLIKTRGQQVTLRCSPKSGHDTVSWYQQALGQGPQFIFQYYEEEERQRGNFPDRFSGHQFPNYSSELNVNALLLGDSALYLCASSLIPDTYNEQFFGPGTRLTVL.

The genes are TRBV18 and TRBJ1-1; no reliable D call. This CDR3 is built from 12 residues. V lost 2 bases to trimming and J lost 11 bases, with 12 bases between them. The germline gives CDR1 KGHSH, CDR2 LQKENI. In DNA form, the CDR3 reads TGTGCCAGCTCACCAAATCGGGATGCGGCTTTCTTT. Its translation: CASSPNRDAAFF.

This chain links TRBV9 with TRBJ2-1, with TRBD2 matching 13 bases. Germline V gives CDR1 SGDLS, CDR2 YYNGEE. The CDR3 has 19 amino acids. The J segment lost 2 bases and the V segment lost 1 base, leaving 9 bases of the junction unmatched. In nucleotides, the CDR3 is TGTGCCAGCAGCGTAAGGGGGACTAGCGGGGCCGATCCCTACAATGAGCAGTTCTTC. This translates into CASSVRGTSGADPYNEQFF.

The V and J genes are TRBV10-3 and TRBJ1-1; 9 bases map to TRBD1. V shed 6 bases and J 6 bases; nucleotides not matched to a gene: 11. Germline V gene data show CDR1 as ENHRY and CDR2 as SYGVKD. This CDR3 is 15 amino acids long. CDR3 coding DNA: TGTGCCATCAGAGGGGACAGGGATTCGAAGGCTGAAGCTTTCTTT. Residues: CAIRGDRDSKAEAFF.

The V gene is TRBV19, the J gene TRBJ1-5; D is uncertain. Germline lookup yields CDR1 LNHDA and CDR2 SQIVND (reference sequence). CDR3 size: 15 residues. V was pared by 7 bases and J by 4 bases, with 17 bases between. The CDR3 region is CASTPGPDPNQPQHF. Written as DNA, the CDR3 is TGTGCCAGTACCCCGGGTCCAGACCCAAATCAGCCCCAGCATTTT.

This clone was seen just once. This rearrangement joins TRBV10-1 to TRBJ1-2, with 9 bases identical to TRBD1. The V and J ends lost 8 bases and 8 bases, in that order; junction bases with no gene match: 6. Germline V gives CDR1 WNHNN, CDR2 SYGVQD (reference sequence). This CDR3 is built from 12 residues. CDR3 DNA sequence: TGCGCCAGCCTCAGGGACAGGGCGGGCTACACCTTC. It translates to CASLRDRAGYTF.

J is TRBJ1-2 and V is TRBV5-6; D gene ambiguous. From germline, CDR1 is SGHDT and CDR2 YYEEEE. The CDR3 runs to 14 residues. The germline V and J ends were trimmed by 1 base and 0 bases, with 7 bases remaining between them. The CDR3 DNA sequence: TGTGCCAGCAGCTTGATTATTCCTAACTATGGCTACACCTTC. Protein: CASSLIIPNYGYTF.

This rearrangement joins TRBV5-1 to TRBJ2-5, with D possibly TRBD2 on 5 matching bases. The CDR3 contains 14 residues. Germline V gene data show CDR1 as SGHRS and CDR2 as YFSETQ. Trimming took off 0 bases at V and 6 bases at J, with 12 bases between the two ends. The CDR3 reads CASSLDGRGKTQYF. The CDR3 region has the DNA TGCGCCAGCAGCTTGGATGGGCGAGGGAAGACCCAGTACTTC.

The chain carries TRBV6-5 and TRBJ2-5, with TRBD2 matching over 10 bases. CDR1 is MNHEY, CDR2 SVGAGI, per germline. CDR3 length: 15 amino acids. V lost 6 bases to trimming and J lost 2 bases; unmatched junction nucleotides: 6. This CDR3 reads CASRVWTSGQETQYF. Here the CDR3 DNA reads TGTGCCAGCAGAGTTTGGACTAGCGGACAAGAGACCCAGTACTTC.

The chain combines TRBV5-6 with TRBJ1-4, with a possible D match to TRBD1 (6 bases). This CDR3 has 15 amino acids. Per germline, CDR1 SGHDT and CDR2 YYEEEE. Trimming left V 3 bases short and J 5 bases short, with 14 bases between. CDR3 protein: CASSSFGGGNEKLFF. The CDR3 bases are TGTGCCAGCAGCTCATTTGGGGGCGGCAATGAAAAACTGTTTTTT.

The genes are TRBV19 and TRBJ2-3, with D possibly matching TRBD2 (6 bases). Trimming took 5 bases from V and 2 from J, leaving 14 bases between them. CDR3 length: 15 residues. Germline CDR1 reads LNHDA; CDR2 reads SQIVND (reference sequence). The DNA for the CDR3 is TGTGCCAGTAGTGTAAAGGACTACGCCACAGATACGCAGTATTTT. It encodes CASSVKDYATDTQYF.

Points on this clone: Other DNA sequences from this sample encode an identical CDR3 as well. This chain uses TRBV7-9 with TRBJ1-1; possible D gene TRBD1, 6 bases. Trimming took 0 bases from V and 4 from J, leaving 9 bases between them. Germline lookup yields CDR1 SEHNR and CDR2 FQNEAQ (reference sequence). The CDR3 totals 14 residues. CDR3: CASSLAGGGTEAFF. CDR3 sequence (DNA): TGTGCCAGCAGCTTAGCAGGGGGTGGCACTGAAGCTTTCTTT.

The sample holds one count of this clone. The J gene is TRBJ2-7, the V gene TRBV9, with 7 bases aligning to TRBD2. CDR1 and CDR2 (germline): SGDLS, YYNGEE. V trimming: 0 bases; J trimming: 3 bases; junction bases outside the gene matches: 3. The CDR3 covers 14 residues. Here the CDR3 reads CASSVGWGGYEQYF. CDR3 DNA sequence: TGTGCCAGCAGCGTAGGGTGGGGGGGCTACGAGCAGTACTTC.

This chain uses TRBV6-5 with TRBJ1-1; 11 bases agree with TRBD1. There are 14 residues in the CDR3. The V segment lost 9 bases and the J segment 4 bases; nucleotides outside the gene matches: 7. CDR1 and CDR2 (germline): MNHEY, SVGAGI. The CDR3 sequence: CASGQGARGTEAFF. In nucleotides, the CDR3 is TGTGCCAGTGGACAGGGGGCCCGCGGCACTGAAGCTTTCTTT.

The chain uses TRBV5-6 and TRBJ1-4; weak D call: TRBD1 (5 bases). The germline CDR1 and CDR2 sequences are SGHDT and YYEEEE. V gave up 4 bases and J gave up 7 bases, with 23 bases separating them. The CDR3 extends over 17 amino acids. The CDR3 nucleotides read TGTGCCAGCAGCCACTGGAGGGGAGGCGTTTTTGGTGAAAAACTGTTTTTT. Its protein product is CASSHWRGGVFGEKLFF.

The rearrangement links TRBV4-2 to TRBJ2-1, with 9 nucleotides matching TRBD2. After removal of 0 bases from V and 7 bases from J, the junction contained 13 bases not matched to a gene. CDR1 and CDR2 (germline): LGHNA, YNFKEQ. The CDR3 is made up of 18 amino acids. DNA for the CDR3: TGTGCCAGCAGCCAAGATAGGCGGGGGGGCGTAATTGGGAATGAGCAGTTCTTC. Residues: CASSQDRRGGVIGNEQFF.

The V call is TRBV3-1 (or the pseudogene TRBV3-2), the J call TRBJ2-1; TRBD2 matches at 8 bases. Germline V gene sequence: CDR1 LGHDT, CDR2 YNNKEL (reference sequence). The CDR3 sequence is 13 residues long. Losses at the gene ends were 7 bases for V and 4 bases for J; bases not matched to a gene: 3. CDR3 region: CASIGGGYNEQFF. DNA of the CDR3: TGTGCCAGCATCGGGGGGGGATACAATGAGCAGTTCTTC.

This clone has ten or more counts. The chain uses TRBV30 and TRBJ2-5; D not resolved. Trimming shortened V by 3 bases and J by 5 bases, and 10 bases separated the two germline ends. Germline V gene data show CDR1 as GTSNPN and CDR2 as SVGIG (reference sequence). This CDR3 region has 12 residues. In nucleotides, the CDR3 is TGTGCCTGGAGCACCCTCAGGGAGACCCAGTACTTC. Amino acids: CAWSTLRETQYF.

This rearrangement joins TRBV9 to TRBJ1-2; D remains unclear. Germline V gene sequence: CDR1 SGDLS, CDR2 YYNGEE. V was pared by 3 bases and J by 2 bases, with 14 bases between. CDR3 length: 15 amino acids. The CDR3 DNA is TGTGCCAGCAGCGCCCTAGACGCGAGGAACTATGGCTACACCTTC. The encoded protein is CASSALDARNYGYTF.

V is TRBV5-1 and J is TRBJ2-7, with D unclear. The germline V and J ends were trimmed by 4 bases and 5 bases, with 7 bases remaining between them. Germline CDR1 is SGHRS and CDR2 is YFSETQ. This CDR3 region has 11 residues. CDR3 protein: CASSNQDEQYF. The CDR3 coding sequence is TGCGCCAGCAGCAACCAGGACGAGCAGTACTTC.

This chain uses TRBV9 with TRBJ2-7; 10 positions match TRBD2. V trimming: 0 bases; J trimming: 3 bases; junction bases outside the gene matches: 3. The V gene's germline CDR1 is SGDLS and CDR2 YYNGEE. The CDR3 totals 15 residues. The CDR3 nucleotides are TGTGCCAGCAGCGTAGATTTAGCGGGGGGCTACGAGCAGTACTTC. It specifies CASSVDLAGGYEQYF.

The chain carries TRBV29-1 and TRBJ2-3; the match to TRBD1 covers 8 bases. The CDR3 spans 12 residues. Per the germline V gene, CDR1 is SQVTM and CDR2 is ANQGSEA. The J segment lost 4 bases and the V segment lost 6 bases, leaving 3 bases of the junction unmatched. CDR3 nucleotide sequence: TGCAGCGTGCAGGGGGCTGCAGATACGCAGTATTTT. Protein sequence: CSVQGAADTQYF.